The following is a T cell receptor (beta chain) sequence with its context. The antigen remains unidentified. Trimming cost V 1 base and J 1 base, with 5 bases left between them. The CDR3 runs to 13 residues. CDR1 is PRHDT and CDR2 is FYEKMQ in the germline V gene (reference sequence). A multiplex PCR was run with 60 Vbeta primers and 13 Jbeta primers. Sequencing used immunoSEQ multiplex PCR; TCRdb keeps in-frame clones, though not all of them. The sample records about 140,000 clones, around 80% being singletons. These data are taken from a study of cytomegalovirus exposure and HLA in healthy donors. Study results and caveats: CMV serostatus was the sole immune exposure information available. The study labeled 164 TCR beta chains cytomegalovirus-associated. There were some public TCRs occurring in many donors, but most TCR sequences were rare.

The sequenced sample was PBMCs. This receptor was obtained from a woman aged 60-70 years in good health and CMV-seropositive. V and J are TRBV13 and TRBJ2-7; D is unclear. The CDR3 protein is CASSLVPSYEQYF. The CDR3 nucleotides read TGTGCCAGCAGCTTAGTCCCTTCCTACGAGCAGTACTTC.